This T cell receptor beta chain was profiled in a study of blood T cell repertoires in COVID-19 (dated by TCRdb to the early 2020s). With regard to the full study: The collaborator samples originated in the United States, Italy and Spain and spanned the acute and convalescent phases of COVID-19. Where HLA class I and class II types were available, the types were taken from metadata supplied by the sample provider, not from assay-based typing. The dataset comprised deeply sampled blood TCRbeta repertoires from subjects exposed to, actively infected with, or recovered from COVID-19. The samples were drawn from the first 160 participants of the ongoing ImmuneRACE study and from some 1,300 subjects provided by 6 global collaborators. The repertoires were released in a freely available public database intended as a resource for research on the immune response to SARS-CoV-2. The prospective study material was composed of cDNA or gDNA derived from T cells, B-cell-depleted T cells, or PBMCs. A de-identified subject ID, COVID-19 status, age in years and sex were almost always included in the sample metadata. Results and caveats for the whole study, not just this receptor: How much clinical and demographic metadata was included differed by source and by participant, and the metadata was provided uncurated.

Each collaborating institution followed its own protocols to collect whole blood in K2EDTA tubes. For TCRbeta analysis, collaborators shipped samples in one of three forms: frozen whole blood, isolated PBMCs, or DNA extracted from either of those sample types. TCRbeta CDR3 regions were amplified from genomic DNA by means of the immunoSEQ Assay, a bias-controlled multiplex PCR. On the authors' methods: The number of nucleated cells in each sample was estimated by amplification of reference gene primers within the assay. Sequence reads were collapsed and filtered to measure the absolute abundance of every unique TCRbeta CDR3 rearrangement. For each sample, productive Simpson clonality was calculated as the square root of Simpson's diversity index across productive rearrangements. TCRdb obtained this table from immuneACCESS and retained in-frame rearrangements with V and J assigned. These tables miss some clones; where compared with another copy, unresolved V genes account for less than half of the shortfall, and the remainder is unexplained. V, J and clone size were drawn from that table, and D and trimming were deduced from the DNA. The table for this sample lists about 56,000 clones; 89% of them were counted only once. The ten largest make up roughly a fifth of the sample.

Trimming takes 0 bases from V and 10 bases from J, and the germline ends sit 10 bases apart. Including cysteine and phenylalanine, the CDR3 has 13 amino acids. Only the CDR3 DNA stays, 39 bases, in frame from base 1. CDR1 and CDR2, looked up from the germline V gene, are KGHSH and LQKENI. To note about this clone: Its antigen is unknown. No much larger clone exists at a distance of one base, and base qualities are not known.

The sequenced sample was peripheral blood. The receptor comes from a human donor in a cohort sampled during active COVID-19. The chain employs TRBV18 and TRBJ2-1; the D gene assignment is ambiguous. The base sequence is TGTGCCAGCTCACCACCGTGGCTGTTCGAGCAGTTCTTC. The translation is CASSPPWLFEQFF.